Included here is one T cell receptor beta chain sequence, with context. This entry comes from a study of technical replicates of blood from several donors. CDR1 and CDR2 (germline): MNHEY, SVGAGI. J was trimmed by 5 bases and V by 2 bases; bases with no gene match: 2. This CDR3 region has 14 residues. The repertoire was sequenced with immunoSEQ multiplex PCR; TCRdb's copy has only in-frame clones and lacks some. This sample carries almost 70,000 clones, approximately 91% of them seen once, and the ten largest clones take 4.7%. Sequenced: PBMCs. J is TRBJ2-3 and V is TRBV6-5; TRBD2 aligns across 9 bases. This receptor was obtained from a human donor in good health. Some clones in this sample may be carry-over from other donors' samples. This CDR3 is CASSYLAGLDTQYF. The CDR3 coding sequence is TGTGCCAGCAGTTACCTAGCGGGGTTAGATACGCAGTATTTT.